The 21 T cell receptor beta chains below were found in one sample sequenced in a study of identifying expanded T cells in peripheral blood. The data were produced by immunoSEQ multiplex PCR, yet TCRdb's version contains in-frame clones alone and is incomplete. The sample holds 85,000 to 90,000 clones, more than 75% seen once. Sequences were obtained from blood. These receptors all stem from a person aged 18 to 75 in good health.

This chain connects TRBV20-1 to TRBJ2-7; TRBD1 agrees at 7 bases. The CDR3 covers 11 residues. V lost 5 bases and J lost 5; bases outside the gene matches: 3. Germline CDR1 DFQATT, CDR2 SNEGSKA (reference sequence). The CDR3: CSADGTDEQYF. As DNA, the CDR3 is TGCAGTGCTGATGGGACAGACGAGCAGTACTTC.

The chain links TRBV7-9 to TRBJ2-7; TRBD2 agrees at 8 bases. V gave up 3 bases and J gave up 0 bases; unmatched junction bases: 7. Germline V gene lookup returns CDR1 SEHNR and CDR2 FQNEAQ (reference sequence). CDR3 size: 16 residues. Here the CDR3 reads CASSLVGGDSSYEQYF. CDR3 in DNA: TGTGCCAGCAGCTTGGTCGGGGGGGATAGCTCCTACGAGCAGTACTTC.

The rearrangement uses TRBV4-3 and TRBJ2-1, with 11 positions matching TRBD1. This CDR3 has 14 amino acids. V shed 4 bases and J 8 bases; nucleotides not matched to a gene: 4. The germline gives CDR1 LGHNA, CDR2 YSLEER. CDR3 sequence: CASSPGQGADEQFF. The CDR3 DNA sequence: TGCGCCAGCAGCCCAGGACAGGGGGCCGATGAGCAGTTCTTC.

The CDR3 loop reads CASSYRARDGETQYF. In nucleotides, the CDR3 is TGTGCCAGCAGCTACAGGGCCAGGGATGGGGAGACCCAGTACTTC. The chain recombines TRBV7-2 with TRBJ2-5, with D maybe TRBD1 (6 bases). Per the germline V gene, CDR1 is SGHTA and CDR2 is FQGNSA. The CDR3 sequence is 15 residues long. V was cut by 4 bases and J by 5 bases, with 17 bases left in between.

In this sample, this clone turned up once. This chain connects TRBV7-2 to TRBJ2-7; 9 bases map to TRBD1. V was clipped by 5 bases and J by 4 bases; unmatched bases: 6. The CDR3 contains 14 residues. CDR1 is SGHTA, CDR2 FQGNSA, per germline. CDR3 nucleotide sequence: TGTGCCAGCAGCGCAAGGACAGGGGAATACGAGCAGTACTTC. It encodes CASSARTGEYEQYF. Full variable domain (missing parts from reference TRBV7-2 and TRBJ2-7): GAGVSQSPSNKVTEKGKDVELRCDPISGHTALYWYRQSLGQGLEFLIYFQGNSAPDKSGLPSDRFSAERTGGSVSTLTIQRTQQEDSAVYLCASSARTGEYEQYFGPGTRLTVT.

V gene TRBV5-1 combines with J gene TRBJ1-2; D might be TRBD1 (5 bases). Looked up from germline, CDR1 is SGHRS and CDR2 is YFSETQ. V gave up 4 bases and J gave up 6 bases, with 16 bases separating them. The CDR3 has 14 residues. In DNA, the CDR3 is TGCGCCAGCAGCAGGGACCAACCGGGGAATGGCTACACCTTC. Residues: CASSRDQPGNGYTF. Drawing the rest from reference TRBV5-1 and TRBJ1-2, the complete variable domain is KAGVTQTPRYLIKTRGQQVTLSCSPISGHRSVSWYQQTPGQGLQFLFEYFSETQRNKGNFPGRFSGRQFSNSRSEMNVSTLELGDSALYLCASSRDQPGNGYTFGSGTRLTVV.

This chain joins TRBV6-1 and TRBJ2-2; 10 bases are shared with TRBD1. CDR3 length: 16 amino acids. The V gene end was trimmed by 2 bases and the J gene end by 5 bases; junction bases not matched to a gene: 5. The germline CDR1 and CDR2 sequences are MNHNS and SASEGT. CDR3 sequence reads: CASSERPGQGTGELFF. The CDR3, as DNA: TGTGCCAGCAGTGAACGACCGGGACAGGGGACCGGGGAGCTGTTTTTT.

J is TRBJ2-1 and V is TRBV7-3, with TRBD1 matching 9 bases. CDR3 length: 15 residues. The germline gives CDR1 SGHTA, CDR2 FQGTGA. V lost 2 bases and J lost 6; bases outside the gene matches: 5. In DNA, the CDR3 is TGTGCCAGCAGCTTAGGGACAGGGTGGGGCAATGAGCAGTTCTTC. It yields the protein CASSLGTGWGNEQFF.

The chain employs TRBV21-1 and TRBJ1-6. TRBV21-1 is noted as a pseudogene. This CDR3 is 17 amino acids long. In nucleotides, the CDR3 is TGTGCCAGCAGCAAAGCTGGGGACGGGAGTCACTATTCACCCCTCCACTTT. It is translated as CASSKAGDGSHYSPLHF.

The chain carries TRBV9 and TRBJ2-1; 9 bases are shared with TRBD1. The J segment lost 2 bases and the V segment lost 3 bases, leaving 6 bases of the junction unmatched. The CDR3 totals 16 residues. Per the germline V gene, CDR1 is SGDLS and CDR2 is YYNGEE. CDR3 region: CASSAVTGGAYNEQFF. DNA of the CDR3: TGTGCCAGCAGCGCTGTCACAGGGGGCGCCTACAATGAGCAGTTCTTC.

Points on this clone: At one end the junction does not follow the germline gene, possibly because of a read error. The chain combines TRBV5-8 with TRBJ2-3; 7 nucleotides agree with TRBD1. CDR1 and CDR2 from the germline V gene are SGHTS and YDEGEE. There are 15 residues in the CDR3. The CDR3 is CASRLGQNLADTQYF. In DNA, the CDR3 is TGTGCCAGCAGATTGGGACAGAATTTGGCAGATACGCAGTATTTT.

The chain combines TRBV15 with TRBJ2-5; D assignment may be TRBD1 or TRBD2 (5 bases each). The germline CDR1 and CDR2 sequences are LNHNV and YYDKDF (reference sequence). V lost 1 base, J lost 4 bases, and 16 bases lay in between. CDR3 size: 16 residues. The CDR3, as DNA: TGTGCCACCAGCAGAGGGGTTCGGGGCCTACTAGAGACCCAGTACTTC. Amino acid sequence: CATSRGVRGLLETQYF.

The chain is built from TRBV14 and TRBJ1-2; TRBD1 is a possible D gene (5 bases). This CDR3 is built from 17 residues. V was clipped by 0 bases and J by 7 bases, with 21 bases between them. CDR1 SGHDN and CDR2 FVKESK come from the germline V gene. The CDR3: CASSQDHGRAGVSGYTF. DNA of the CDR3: TGTGCCAGCAGCCAAGATCACGGCAGGGCGGGGGTCAGTGGCTACACCTTC. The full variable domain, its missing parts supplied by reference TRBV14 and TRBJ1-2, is EAGVTQFPSHSVIEKGQTVTLRCDPISGHDNLYWYRRVMGKEIKFLLHFVKESKQDESGMPNNRFLAERTGGTYSTLKVQPAELEDSGVYFCASSQDHGRAGVSGYTFGSGTRLTVV.

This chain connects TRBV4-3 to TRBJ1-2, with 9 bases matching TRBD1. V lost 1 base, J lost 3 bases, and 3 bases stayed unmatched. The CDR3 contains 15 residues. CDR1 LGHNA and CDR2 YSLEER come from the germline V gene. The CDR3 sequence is CASSQGTGDDYGYTF. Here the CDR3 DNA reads TGCGCCAGCAGCCAAGGGACAGGGGATGACTATGGCTACACCTTC.

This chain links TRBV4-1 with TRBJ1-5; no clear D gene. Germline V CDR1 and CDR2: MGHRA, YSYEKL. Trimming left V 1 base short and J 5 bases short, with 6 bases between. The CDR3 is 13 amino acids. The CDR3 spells CASSQVWDQPQHF. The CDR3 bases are TGCGCCAGCAGCCAAGTGTGGGATCAGCCCCAGCATTTT.

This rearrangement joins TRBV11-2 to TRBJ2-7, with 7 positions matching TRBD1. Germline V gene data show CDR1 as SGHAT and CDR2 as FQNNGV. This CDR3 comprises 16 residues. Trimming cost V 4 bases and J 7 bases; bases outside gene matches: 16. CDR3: CASSSLIAGGASEQYF. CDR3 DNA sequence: TGTGCCAGCAGCTCACTCATTGCAGGGGGTGCCTCAGAGCAGTACTTC.

The CDR3 reads CASSQDLGPQPQHF. In nucleotides, the CDR3 is TGCGCCAGCAGCCAAGATCTGGGACCCCAGCCCCAGCATTTT. The gene calls are TRBV4-3 and TRBJ1-5; D may be TRBD1 (5 bases). Trimming cost V 0 bases and J 7 bases, with 10 bases left between them. Germline V gene lookup returns CDR1 LGHNA and CDR2 YSLEER. This CDR3 contains 14 residues.

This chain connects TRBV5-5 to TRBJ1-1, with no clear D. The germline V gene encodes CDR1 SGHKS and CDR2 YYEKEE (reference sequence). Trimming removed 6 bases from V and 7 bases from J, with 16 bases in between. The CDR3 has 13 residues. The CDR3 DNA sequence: TGTGCCAGCAACTCAGGACCCTGGGATGAAGCTTTCTTT. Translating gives CASNSGPWDEAFF. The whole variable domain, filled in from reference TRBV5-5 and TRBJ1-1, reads DAGVTQSPTHLIKTRGQQVTLRCSPISGHKSVSWYQQVLGQGPQFIFQYYEKEERGRGNFPDRFSARQFPNYSSELNVNALLLGDSALYLCASNSGPWDEAFFGQGTRLTVV.

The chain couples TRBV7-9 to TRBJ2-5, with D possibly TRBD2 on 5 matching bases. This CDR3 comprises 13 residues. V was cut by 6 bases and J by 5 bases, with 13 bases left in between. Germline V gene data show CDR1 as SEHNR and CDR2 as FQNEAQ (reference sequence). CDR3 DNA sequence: TGTGCCAGCAGTCATGGCCCGGGGGAGACCCAGTACTTC. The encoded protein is CASSHGPGETQYF. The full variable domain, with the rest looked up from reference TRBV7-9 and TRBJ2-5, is DTGVSQNPRHKITKRGQNVTFRCDPISEHNRLYWYRQTLGQGPEFLTYFQNEAQLEKSRLLSDRFSAERPKGSFSTLEIQRTEQGDSAMYLCASSHGPGETQYFGPGTRLLVL.

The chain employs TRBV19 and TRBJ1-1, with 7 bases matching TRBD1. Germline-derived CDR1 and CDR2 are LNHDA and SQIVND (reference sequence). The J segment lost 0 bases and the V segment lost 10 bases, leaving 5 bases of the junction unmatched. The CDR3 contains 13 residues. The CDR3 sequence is CATADRLNTEAFF. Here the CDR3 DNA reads TGTGCCACCGCGGACAGGCTGAACACTGAAGCTTTCTTT.

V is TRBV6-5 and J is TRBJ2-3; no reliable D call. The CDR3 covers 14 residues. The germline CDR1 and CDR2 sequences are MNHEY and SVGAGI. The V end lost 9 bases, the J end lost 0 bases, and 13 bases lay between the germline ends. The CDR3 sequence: CASGWSRSTDTQYF. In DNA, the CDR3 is TGTGCCAGTGGGTGGTCTCGGAGCACAGATACGCAGTATTTT.